The 8 T cell receptor beta chains in this list originate from one sample, sequenced in a study of OX40 agonist ivuxolimab in advanced cancers. Assay used: immunoSEQ multiplex PCR; TCRdb lists only in-frame clones, some missing. The sample contains approximately 59,000 clones, over 75% of which appear only once. This specimen was CD4+ or CD8+ T cells sorted from blood, taken in a trial of the OX40 agonist ivuxolimab. The receptors were gathered from an adult with an advanced solid tumor such as melanoma, head and neck, liver or kidney cancer.

This clone appeared a single time. The chain joins TRBV12-5 to TRBJ1-2, with TRBD1 matching over 7 bases. V lost 4 bases and J lost 2; bases outside the gene matches: 10. The V gene's germline CDR1 is LGHNT and CDR2 FRNRAP. CDR3 length: 16 residues. The CDR3 region is CASGSSGTEPNYGYTF. The CDR3 DNA sequence: TGTGCTAGTGGTTCCTCCGGGACAGAGCCCAACTATGGCTACACCTTC.

The V call is TRBV25-1, the J call TRBJ2-7, with TRBD1 matching 9 bases. V dropped 5 bases and J dropped 5; count of bases not matched to a gene: 16. Germline V CDR1 and CDR2: MGHDK, SYGVNS. The CDR3 has 17 residues. CDR3 in amino acids: CASSKGQGRAGQNEQYF. The CDR3 nucleotides read TGTGCCAGCAGTAAGGGACAGGGAAGAGCGGGGCAAAACGAGCAGTACTTC.

The chain links TRBV27 to TRBJ2-7; D gene ambiguous. Deletions cut 0 bases from V and 7 bases from J, with 16 bases between. The germline gives CDR1 MNHEY, CDR2 SMNVEV (reference sequence). This CDR3 is built from 15 residues. CDR3 in amino acids: CASSLSDPRLGEQYF. CDR3 sequence (DNA): TGTGCCAGCAGTTTATCGGATCCGCGTTTGGGGGAGCAGTACTTC.

This chain joins TRBV2 and TRBJ1-1, with 10 bases identical to TRBD1. V gave up 8 bases and J gave up 6 bases; unmatched junction bases: 12. Per the germline V gene, CDR1 is SNHLY and CDR2 is FYNNEI. The CDR3 loop spans 15 amino acids. This chain's CDR3 is CASGRTGGIVSEAFF. The DNA of the CDR3 is TGTGCCAGCGGTCGGACAGGGGGGATTGTGTCTGAAGCTTTCTTT. The whole variable domain, remainder taken from reference TRBV2 and TRBJ1-1, is EPEVTQTPSHQVTQMGQEVILRCVPISNHLYFYWYRQILGQKVEFLVSFYNNEISEKSEIFDDQFSVERPDGSNFTLKIRSTKLEDSAMYFCASGRTGGIVSEAFFGQGTRLTVV.

CDR3 residues: CASSRTGEKQFF. The CDR3 bases are TGTGCCAGCAGCCGTACCGGGGAGAAGCAGTTCTTC. The chain employs TRBV5-4 and TRBJ2-1; perhaps TRBD2 as D (5 bases). The CDR3 is 12 amino acids. Germline V gene data show CDR1 as SGHNT and CDR2 as YYREEE (reference sequence). Trimming pared 4 bases from V and 11 bases from J, leaving 13 bases between.

There are a few counts of this clone. The genes are TRBV7-9 and TRBJ1-1; D is undetermined. Germline CDR1 is SEHNR and CDR2 is FQNEAQ (reference sequence). Trimming removed 9 bases from V and 6 bases from J, with 14 bases in between. The CDR3 sequence is 12 residues long. CDR3 nucleotides: TGTGCCAGTTCTAAGGTACGGGCTGAAGCTTTCTTT. It is translated as CASSKVRAEAFF.

The chain recombines TRBV5-1 with TRBJ2-7; 8 nucleotides align to TRBD2. The CDR3 contains 14 residues. The junction had 6 bases not matched to a gene; V was cut back by 4 bases and J by 3 bases. Germline V CDR1 and CDR2: SGHRS, YFSETQ. CDR3 in amino acids: CASSRGTRSYEQYF. CDR3 nucleotides: TGCGCCAGCAGCCGAGGGACTAGGAGCTACGAGCAGTACTTC.

The V and J genes are TRBV28 and TRBJ2-2; the D gene could be TRBD1 or TRBD2 (6 bases each). V was cut by 1 base and J by 7 bases, with 16 bases left in between. Germline assignment: CDR1 MDHEN and CDR2 SYDVKM. CDR3 length: 16 residues. The CDR3 DNA reads as TGTGCCAGCAGTTTATCCACGGGGGCCGAGGGCGGGGAGCTGTTTTTT. Translating gives CASSLSTGAEGGELFF. The whole variable domain, remainder taken from reference TRBV28 and TRBJ2-2, is DVKVTQSSRYLVKRTGEKVFLECVQDMDHENMFWYRQDPGLGLRLIYFSYDVKMKEKGDIPEGYSVSREKKERFSLILESASTNQTSMYLCASSLSTGAEGGELFFGEGSRLTVL.